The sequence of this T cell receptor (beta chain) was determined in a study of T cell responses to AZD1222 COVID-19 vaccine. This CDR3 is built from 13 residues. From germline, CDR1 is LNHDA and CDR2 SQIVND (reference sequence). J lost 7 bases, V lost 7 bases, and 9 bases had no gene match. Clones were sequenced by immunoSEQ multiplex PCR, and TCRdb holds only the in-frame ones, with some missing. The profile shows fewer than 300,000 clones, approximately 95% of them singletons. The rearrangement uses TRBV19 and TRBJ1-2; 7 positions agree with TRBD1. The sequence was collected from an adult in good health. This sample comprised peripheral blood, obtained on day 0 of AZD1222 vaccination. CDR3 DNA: TGTGCCAGTACCGTGACAGGGATTGGTGGCTACACCTTC. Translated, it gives CASTVTGIGGYTF.